In its sample, the clone carrying this T cell receptor beta chain ranks as medium-sized. Its antigen is unknown. Measured with immunoSEQ multiplex PCR; TCRdb has only the in-frame clones, and not every one. This table holds tens of thousands of clones, 60% to 85% found once. Single viable CD3+CD4+CD8-CD45RO+ cells were sorted as the memory CD4+ T cells. Serum IgG to CMV pp150, pp28, p38 and p52 defined serostatus. The data originate from a study of memory CD4+ T cells and cytomegalovirus serostatus. V lost 6 bases to trimming and J lost 2 bases, with 12 bases between them. Germline V lookup: CDR1 SNHLY, CDR2 FYNNEI. The CDR3 totals 14 residues. Study conclusions and caveats: The CMV-associated TCR signature appears largely within the CD4+ memory repertoire. Median bootstrapped AUC for CMV status was about 0.95 originally, less than 0.93 US-trained.

This chain joins TRBV2 and TRBJ2-3; D uncertain. The receptor was derived from an adult in good health and CMV-seronegative. The sequenced sample was memory CD4+ T cells from blood. CDR3 residues: CASRASGYTDTQYF. Here the CDR3 DNA reads TGTGCCAGCAGGGCCAGTGGCTACACAGATACGCAGTATTTT.